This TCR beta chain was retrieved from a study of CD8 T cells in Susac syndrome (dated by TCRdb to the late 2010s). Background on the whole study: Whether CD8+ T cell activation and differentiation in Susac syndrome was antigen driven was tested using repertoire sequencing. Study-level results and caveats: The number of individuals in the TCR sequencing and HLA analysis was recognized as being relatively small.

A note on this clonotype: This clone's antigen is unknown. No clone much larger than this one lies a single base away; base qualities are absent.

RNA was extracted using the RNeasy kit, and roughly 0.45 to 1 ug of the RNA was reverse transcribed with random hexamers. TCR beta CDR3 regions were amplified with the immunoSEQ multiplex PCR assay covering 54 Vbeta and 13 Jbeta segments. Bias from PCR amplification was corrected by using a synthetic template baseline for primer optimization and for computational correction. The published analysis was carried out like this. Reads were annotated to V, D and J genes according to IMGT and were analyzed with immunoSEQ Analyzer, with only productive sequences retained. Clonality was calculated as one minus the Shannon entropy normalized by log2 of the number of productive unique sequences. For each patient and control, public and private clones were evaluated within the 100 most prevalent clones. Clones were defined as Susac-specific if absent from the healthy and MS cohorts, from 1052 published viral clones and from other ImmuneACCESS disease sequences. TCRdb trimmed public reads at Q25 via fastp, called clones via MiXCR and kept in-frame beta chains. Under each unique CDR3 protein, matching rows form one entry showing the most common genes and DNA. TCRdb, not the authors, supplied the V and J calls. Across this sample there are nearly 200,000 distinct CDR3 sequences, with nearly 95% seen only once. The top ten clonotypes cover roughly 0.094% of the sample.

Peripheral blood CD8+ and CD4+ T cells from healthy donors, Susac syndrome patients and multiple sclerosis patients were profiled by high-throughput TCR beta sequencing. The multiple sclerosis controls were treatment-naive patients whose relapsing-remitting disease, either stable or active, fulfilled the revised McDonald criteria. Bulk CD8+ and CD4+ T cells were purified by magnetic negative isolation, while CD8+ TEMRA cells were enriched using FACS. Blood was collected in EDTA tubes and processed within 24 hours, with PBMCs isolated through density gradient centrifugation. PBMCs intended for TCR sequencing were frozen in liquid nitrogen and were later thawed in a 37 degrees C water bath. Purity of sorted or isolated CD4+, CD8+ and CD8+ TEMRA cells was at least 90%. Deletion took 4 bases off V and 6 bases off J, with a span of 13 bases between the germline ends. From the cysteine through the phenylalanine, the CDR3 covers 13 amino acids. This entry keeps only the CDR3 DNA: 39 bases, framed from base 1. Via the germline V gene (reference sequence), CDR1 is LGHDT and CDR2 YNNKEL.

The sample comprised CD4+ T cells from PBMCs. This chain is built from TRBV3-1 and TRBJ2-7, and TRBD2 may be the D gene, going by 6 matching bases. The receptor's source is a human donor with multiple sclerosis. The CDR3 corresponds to CASSPDGGSEQYF. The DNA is TGTGCCAGCAGCCCTGATGGGGGGTCCGAGCAGTACTTC.